This TCR beta chain is from a study of blood T cells in healthy people across ages. Study outcomes and limitations: Roughly linearly, TCR beta diversity per million T cells fell as age increased. Unsorted PBMCs ruled out conclusive naive versus antigen-experienced comparison. Donors of long life had a larger count of naive CD4+ cells and greater diversity than aged donors. Naive T cell percentage showed a strong correlation with the diversity of TCR beta.

Germline V gene data show CDR1 as DFQATT and CDR2 as SNEGSKA (reference sequence). The V end was cut by 3 bases, the J end by 5 bases, with 13 bases between. The CDR3 has 13 amino acids. A sample-barcoded 5' primer and a J-beta primer mix were used in a second PCR of roughly 6 to 12 cycles. MiXCR, applied by TCRdb to the 5' RACE reads, yields one record per CDR3 protein. This sample has approximately 810,000 distinct CDR3 sequences, with around 36% found just once. In its sample, this clonotype was seen many times. Its antigen is currently unknown. The sequence derives from a man younger than 35 in good health. The J gene is TRBJ2-5, the V gene TRBV20-1, with TRBD1 as a possible D gene (6 bases). Material: blood. CDR3 nucleotide sequence: TGCAGTGCTAGGCAACAGGGTCCGGAGACCCAGTACTTC. This translates into CSARQQGPETQYF.